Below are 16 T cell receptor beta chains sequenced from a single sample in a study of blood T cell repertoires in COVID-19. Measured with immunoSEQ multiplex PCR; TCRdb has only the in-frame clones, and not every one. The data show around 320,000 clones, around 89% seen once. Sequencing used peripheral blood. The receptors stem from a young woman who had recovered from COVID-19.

The CDR3 region is CASSPSPAAYEQYF. As DNA, the CDR3 is TGTGCCAGCAGCCCCTCCCCGGCGGCGTACGAGCAGTACTTC. The chain uses TRBV9 and TRBJ2-7, with D uncertain. Germline V lookup: CDR1 SGDLS, CDR2 YYNGEE. The V end lost 4 bases, the J end lost 4 bases, and 15 bases lay between the germline ends. This CDR3 comprises 14 residues.

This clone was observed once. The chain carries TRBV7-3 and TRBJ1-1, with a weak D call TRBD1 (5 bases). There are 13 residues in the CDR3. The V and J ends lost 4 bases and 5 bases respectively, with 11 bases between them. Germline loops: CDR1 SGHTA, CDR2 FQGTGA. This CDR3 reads CASSSRGGTEAFF. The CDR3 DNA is TGTGCCAGCAGCTCGAGGGGAGGGACTGAAGCTTTCTTT. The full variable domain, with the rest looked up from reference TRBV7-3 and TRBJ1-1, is GAGVSQTPSNKVTEKGKYVELRCDPISGHTALYWYRQSLGQGPEFLIYFQGTGAADDSGLPNDRFFAVRPEGSVSTLKIQRTERGDSAVYLCASSSRGGTEAFFGQGTRLTVV.

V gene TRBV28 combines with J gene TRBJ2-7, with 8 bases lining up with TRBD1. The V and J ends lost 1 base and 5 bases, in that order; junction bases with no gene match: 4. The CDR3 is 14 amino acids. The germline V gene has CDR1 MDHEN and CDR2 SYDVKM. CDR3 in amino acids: CASSLSRGLNEQYF. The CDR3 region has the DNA TGTGCCAGCAGTTTATCCAGGGGGCTCAACGAGCAGTACTTC. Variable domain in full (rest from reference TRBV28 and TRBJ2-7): DVKVTQSSRYLVKRTGEKVFLECVQDMDHENMFWYRQDPGLGLRLIYFSYDVKMKEKGDIPEGYSVSREKKERFSLILESASTNQTSMYLCASSLSRGLNEQYFGPGTRLTVT.

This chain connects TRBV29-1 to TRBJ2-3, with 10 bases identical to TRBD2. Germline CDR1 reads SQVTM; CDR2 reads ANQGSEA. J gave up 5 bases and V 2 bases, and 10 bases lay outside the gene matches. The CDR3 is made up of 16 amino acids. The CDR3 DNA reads TGCAGCGTTGAACCCGAGGAAGCGGGGGGGCTAGATACGCAGTATTTT. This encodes CSVEPEEAGGLDTQYF.

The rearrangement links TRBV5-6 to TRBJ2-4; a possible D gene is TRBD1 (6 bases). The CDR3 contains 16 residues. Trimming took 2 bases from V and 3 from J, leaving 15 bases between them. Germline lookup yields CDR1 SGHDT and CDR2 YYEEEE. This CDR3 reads CASSFTHRVDKNIQYF. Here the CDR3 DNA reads TGTGCCAGCAGCTTCACCCACAGGGTTGACAAAAACATTCAGTACTTC. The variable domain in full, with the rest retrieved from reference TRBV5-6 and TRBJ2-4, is DAGVTQSPTHLIKTRGQQVTLRCSPKSGHDTVSWYQQALGQGPQFIFQYYEEEERQRGNFPDRFSGHQFPNYSSELNVNALLLGDSALYLCASSFTHRVDKNIQYFGAGTRLSVL.

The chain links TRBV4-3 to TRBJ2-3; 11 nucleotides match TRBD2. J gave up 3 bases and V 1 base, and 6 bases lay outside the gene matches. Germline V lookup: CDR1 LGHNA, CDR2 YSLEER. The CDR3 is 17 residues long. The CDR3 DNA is TGCGCCAGCAGCCAAGCTACTCTAGCGGGGGGAACAGATACGCAGTATTTT. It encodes CASSQATLAGGTDTQYF.

CDR3 in DNA: TGTGCCAGCTCTCTTAACCCCCCGGGACAGGGGACTCAGCCCCAGCATTTT. Protein sequence: CASSLNPPGQGTQPQHF. V gene TRBV18 combines with J gene TRBJ1-5; 10 nucleotides match TRBD1. From germline, CDR1 is KGHSH and CDR2 LQKENI. V shed 6 bases and J 6 bases; nucleotides not matched to a gene: 14. The CDR3 runs 17 residues.

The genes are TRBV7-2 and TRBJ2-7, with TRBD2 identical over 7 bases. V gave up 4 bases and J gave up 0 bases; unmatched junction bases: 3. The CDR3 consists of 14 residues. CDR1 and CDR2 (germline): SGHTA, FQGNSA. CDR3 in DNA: TGTGCCAGCAGCTACGGGGGGACCTCCTACGAGCAGTACTTC. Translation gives CASSYGGTSYEQYF.

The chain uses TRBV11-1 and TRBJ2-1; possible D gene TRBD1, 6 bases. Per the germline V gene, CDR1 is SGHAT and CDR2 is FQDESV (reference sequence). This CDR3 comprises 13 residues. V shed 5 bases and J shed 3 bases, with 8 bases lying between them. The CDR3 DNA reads TGTGCCAGCAGCGGGGGCCGCTACAATGAGCAGTTCTTC. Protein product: CASSGGRYNEQFF.

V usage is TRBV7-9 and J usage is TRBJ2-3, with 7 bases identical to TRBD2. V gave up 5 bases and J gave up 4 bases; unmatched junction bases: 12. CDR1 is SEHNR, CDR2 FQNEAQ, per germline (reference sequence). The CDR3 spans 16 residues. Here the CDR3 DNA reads TGTGCCAGCAGCCCATATTCGGGGGGTACCTCAGATACGCAGTATTTT. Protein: CASSPYSGGTSDTQYF.

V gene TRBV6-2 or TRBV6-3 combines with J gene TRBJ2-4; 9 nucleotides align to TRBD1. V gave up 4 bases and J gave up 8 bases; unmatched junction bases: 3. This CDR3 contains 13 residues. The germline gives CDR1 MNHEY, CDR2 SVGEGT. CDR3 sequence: CASSSGTGHIQYF. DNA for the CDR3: TGTGCCAGCAGTTCTGGGACAGGGCACATTCAGTACTTC.

The DNA of the CDR3 is TGCAGTGCTAGATTCCTCGAAAAACTGTTTTTT. It yields the protein CSARFLEKLFF. The chain combines TRBV20-1 with TRBJ1-4; D gene uncertain. V lost 2 bases, J lost 8 bases, and 6 bases lay in between. This CDR3 region has 11 residues. CDR1 is DFQATT and CDR2 is SNEGSKA in the germline V gene (reference sequence).

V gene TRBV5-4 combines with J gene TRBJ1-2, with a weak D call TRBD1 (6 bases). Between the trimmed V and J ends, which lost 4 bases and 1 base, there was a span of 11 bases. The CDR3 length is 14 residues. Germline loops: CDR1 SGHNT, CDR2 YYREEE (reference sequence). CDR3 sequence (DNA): TGTGCCAGCAGCACCGGACAGCATAACTATGGCTACACCTTC. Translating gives CASSTGQHNYGYTF.

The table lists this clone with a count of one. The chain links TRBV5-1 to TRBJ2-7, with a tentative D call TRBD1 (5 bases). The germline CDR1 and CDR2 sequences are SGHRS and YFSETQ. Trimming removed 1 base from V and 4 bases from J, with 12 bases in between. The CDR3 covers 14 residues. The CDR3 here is CASSLWQGMYEQYF. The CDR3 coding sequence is TGCGCCAGCAGCTTGTGGCAGGGTATGTACGAGCAGTACTTC.

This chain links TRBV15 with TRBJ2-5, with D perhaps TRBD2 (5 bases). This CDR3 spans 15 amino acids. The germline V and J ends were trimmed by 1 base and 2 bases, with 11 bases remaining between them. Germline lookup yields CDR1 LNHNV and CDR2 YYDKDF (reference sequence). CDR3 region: CATSRVRELQETQYF. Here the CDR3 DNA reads TGTGCCACCAGCAGAGTGAGGGAACTACAAGAGACCCAGTACTTC.

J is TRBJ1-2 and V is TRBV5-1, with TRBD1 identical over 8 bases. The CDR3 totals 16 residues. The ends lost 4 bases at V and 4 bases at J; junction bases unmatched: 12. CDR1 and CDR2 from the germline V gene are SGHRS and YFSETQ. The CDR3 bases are TGCGCCAGCAGCCCAGGCCGGACAGGGCAACCCTATGGCTACACCTTC. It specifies CASSPGRTGQPYGYTF.